The clone carrying this T cell receptor (beta chain) was counted ten times or more. The germline V gene has CDR1 SGHTA and CDR2 FQGNSA. J gave up 9 bases and V 4 bases, and 5 bases lay outside the gene matches. This CDR3 region has 13 residues. The record originates from a study of control samples from healthy donors and cancer patients. Generated by immunoSEQ multiplex PCR, the TCRdb table keeps only in-frame clones and is missing some. The table has about 110,000 clones, roughly 79% seen once; the top ten hold about 5.9%. The rearrangement uses TRBV7-2 and TRBJ2-3; 9 bases fit TRBD1. Specimen: blood. The clonotype originates from a man between 18 and 29 years old in good health. CDR3 DNA: TGTGCCAGCAGCTCCCGGGACAGGGACACGCAGTATTTT. Protein: CASSSRDRDTQYF.